This T cell receptor (beta chain) was captured in a study of identical twins (dated by TCRdb to between 2015 and 2016). Some background on the complete study: To test whether fetal clonotypes persist, this study deep-sequenced TCR alpha and beta repertoires from monozygotic twins, from unrelated adults of various ages, and from cord blood. To rule out contamination, replicate twin experiments were performed at different times with different library preparation protocols.

In the germline V gene (reference sequence), CDR1 corresponds to DFQATT and CDR2 to SNEGSKA. The germline V and J ends show losses of 3 bases and 3 bases respectively, and no gene match explains 6 bases of the junction. The CDR3 contains 17 residues, cysteine and phenylalanine counted. The entry retains the CDR3 DNA only, 51 bases that are in frame from base 1. About this clonotype: The antigen this receptor binds is unknown. No much larger clone is present one base from it, and per-base qualities are unavailable.

Study-level results and caveats: Invariant T cells such as MAIT and iNKT could partly confound zero-insertion analyses, though diverse VJ usage argued against this for most clonotypes. In beta out-of-frame sequences, excess twin sharing was weaker, because having fewer shared sequences lowered the signal-to-noise ratio. Out-of-frame TCR alpha sharing in monozygotic twins was systematically underestimated by recombination models, whereas sharing between unrelated individuals was in agreement with the recombination models. Out-of-frame TCR alpha sequences shared between twins showed an excess of low generation-probability sequences compared with coincidental sharing between unrelated individuals. Fewer insertions were carried by abundant cord blood beta clonotypes, a similar but weaker trend appeared in young adult naive repertoires, and no such trend appeared in memory repertoires. Because the same donors could not be followed over many years, the conclusions relied on cross-sectional statistical analysis.

Library construction relied on 5' RACE. Sequenced on an Illumina HiSeq 2000. Template switching added a universal primer binding site, and the final cDNA carried a unique molecular identifier that allowed TCR cDNA molecules to be counted accurately. Specific primers in the conserved constant-segment region were used to synthesize first-strand cDNA for TCR alpha and beta chains. To control for contamination, every cDNA library was double barcoded, receiving both a SMART-Mk sample barcode and Illumina barcodes. TruSeq adapter sequences, together with Illumina sample barcodes, were added in two successive PCR steps. TCR alpha and beta cDNA libraries were sequenced on the Illumina HiSeq platform with custom primers. The authors' pipeline ran thus. Unique molecular identifiers were extracted from raw reads with MiGEC, and CDR3 positions were determined with MiXCR. Recombination models were inferred per individual with the repgenHMM and IGoR tools using an EM algorithm. Shared clonotype analysis was performed with the tcR package in R, normalizing sharing by the product of cloneset sizes. Out-of-frame nonproductive sequences were analyzed to study raw recombination free of thymic and clonal selection effects. Using fastp trimming at Q25 and MiXCR clonotype assembly, TCRdb reanalyzed the public sequencing data and kept in-frame beta chains. Under each unique CDR3 protein, matching rows form one entry showing the most common genes and DNA. TCRdb, not the authors, supplied the V and J calls. This sample has 1.5 million to 2 million distinct CDR3 sequences in its table, and about 30% of those were observed once. The ten largest clones represent about 0.3% of the sample.

Only healthy Caucasian donors were included. Specimen: cord blood. This receptor was obtained from a newborn girl in good health. The sequence joins TRBV20-1 to TRBJ2-4, with 15 central nucleotides matching TRBD2. The CDR3 in this case is CSASRTSGGAVKNIQYF. The sequenced DNA is TGCAGTGCTAGTAGGACTAGCGGGGGGGCCGTCAAAAACATTCAGTACTTC.